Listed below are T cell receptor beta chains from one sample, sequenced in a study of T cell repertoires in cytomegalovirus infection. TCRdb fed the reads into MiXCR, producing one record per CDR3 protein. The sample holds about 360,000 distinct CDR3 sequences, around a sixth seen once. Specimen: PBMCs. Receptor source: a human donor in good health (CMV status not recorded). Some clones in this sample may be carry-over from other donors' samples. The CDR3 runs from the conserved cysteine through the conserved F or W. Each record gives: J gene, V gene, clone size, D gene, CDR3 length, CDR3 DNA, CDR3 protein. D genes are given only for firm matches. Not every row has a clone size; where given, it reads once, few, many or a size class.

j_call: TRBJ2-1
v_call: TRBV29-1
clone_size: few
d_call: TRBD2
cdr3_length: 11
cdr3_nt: TGCAGCGGGGGACTAGCGGATGAGCAGTTCTTC
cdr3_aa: CSGGLADEQFF

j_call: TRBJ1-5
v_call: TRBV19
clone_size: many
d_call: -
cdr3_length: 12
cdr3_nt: TGTGCCAGTAGGGACATGGGACAGCCCCAGCATTTT
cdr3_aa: CASRDMGQPQHF

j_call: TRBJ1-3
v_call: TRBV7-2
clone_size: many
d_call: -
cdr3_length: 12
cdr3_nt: TGTGCCAGCACCACTCAAGGAAACACCATATATTTT
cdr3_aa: CASTTQGNTIYF

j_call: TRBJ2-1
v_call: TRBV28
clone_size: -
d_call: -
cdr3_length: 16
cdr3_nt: TGTGCCAGCAGCGGCTGGCGGATACGCTCCTACAATGAGCAGTTCTTC
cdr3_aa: CASSGWRIRSYNEQFF

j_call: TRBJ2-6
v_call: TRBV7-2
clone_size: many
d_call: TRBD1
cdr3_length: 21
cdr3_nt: TGTGCCAGCAGCCTGGGCCCCATACACCACAGGGGGCGGGATGGGGCCAACGTCCTGACTTTC
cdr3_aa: CASSLGPIHHRGRDGANVLTF

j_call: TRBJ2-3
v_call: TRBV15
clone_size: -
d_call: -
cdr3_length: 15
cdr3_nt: TGTGCCACCAGCACACGGGCCGGGAGCACAGATACGCAGTATTTT
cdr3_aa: CATSTRAGSTDTQYF

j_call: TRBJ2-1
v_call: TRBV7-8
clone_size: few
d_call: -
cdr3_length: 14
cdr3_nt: TGTGCCAGCAGCTTAGTTCCGCCTGACAATGAGCAGTTCTTC
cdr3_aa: CASSLVPPDNEQFF

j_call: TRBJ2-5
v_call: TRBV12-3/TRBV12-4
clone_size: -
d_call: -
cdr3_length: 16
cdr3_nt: TGTGCCAGCAGTTTTTCCGGCGGAGGGGTAGGAGAGACCCAGTACTTC
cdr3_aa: CASSFSGGGVGETQYF

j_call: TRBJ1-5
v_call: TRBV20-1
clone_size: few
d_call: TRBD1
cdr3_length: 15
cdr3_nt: TGCAGTGCTAGACCCACAGGGGCGGCGAATCAGCCCCAGCATTTT
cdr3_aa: CSARPTGAANQPQHF

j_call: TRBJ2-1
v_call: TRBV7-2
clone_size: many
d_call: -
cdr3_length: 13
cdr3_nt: TGTGCCAGCAGCCGCGCCTTCTTCAATGAGCAGTTCTTC
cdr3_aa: CASSRAFFNEQFF

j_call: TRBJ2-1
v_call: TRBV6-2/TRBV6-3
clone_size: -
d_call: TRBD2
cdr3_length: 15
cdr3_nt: TGTGCCAGCAGTTACGGGCTAGCGGATTACAATGAGCAGTTCTTC
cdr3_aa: CASSYGLADYNEQFF

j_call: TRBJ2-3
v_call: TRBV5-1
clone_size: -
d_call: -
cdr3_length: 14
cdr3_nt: TGCGCCAGCAGCCATGGCGTTAGGGGAGATACGCAGTATTTT
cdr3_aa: CASSHGVRGDTQYF

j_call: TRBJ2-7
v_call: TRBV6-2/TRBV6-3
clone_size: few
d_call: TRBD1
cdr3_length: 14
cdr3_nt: TGTGCCAGCAGTTACGAGACAGGGTCCTACGAGCAGTACTTC
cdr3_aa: CASSYETGSYEQYF

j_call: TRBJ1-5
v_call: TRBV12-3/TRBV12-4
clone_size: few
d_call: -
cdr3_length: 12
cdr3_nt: TGTGCCAGCACTCGGGGAAATCAGCCCCAGCATTTT
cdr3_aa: CASTRGNQPQHF

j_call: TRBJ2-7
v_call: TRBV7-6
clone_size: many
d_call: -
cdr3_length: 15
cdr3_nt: TGTGCCAGCAGTTCAGAAGAGGGGGTGGTCTACGAGCAGTACTTC
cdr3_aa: CASSSEEGVVYEQYF

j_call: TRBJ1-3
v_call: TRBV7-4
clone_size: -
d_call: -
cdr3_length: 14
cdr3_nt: TGTGCCAGCAGCTCTTGGGACGTTGGAAACACCATATATTTT
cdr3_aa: CASSSWDVGNTIYF

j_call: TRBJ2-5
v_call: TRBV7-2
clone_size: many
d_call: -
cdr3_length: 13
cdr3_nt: TGTGCCAGCAGCCAACTTATGGGGGAGACCCAGTACTTC
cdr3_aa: CASSQLMGETQYF

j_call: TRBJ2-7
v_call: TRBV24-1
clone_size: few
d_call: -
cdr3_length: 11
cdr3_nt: TGTGCCACCGGGCAGGGCTACGAGCAGTACTTC
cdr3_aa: CATGQGYEQYF

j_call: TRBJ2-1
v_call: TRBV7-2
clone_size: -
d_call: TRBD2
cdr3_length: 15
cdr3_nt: TGTGCCAGCAGCCGCGGAACTAGCGGGGACAATGAGCAGTTCTTC
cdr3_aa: CASSRGTSGDNEQFF

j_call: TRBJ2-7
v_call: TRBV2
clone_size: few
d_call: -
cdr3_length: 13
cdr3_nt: TGTGCCAGCAGTCAATCCCCCCATGTGAAGCAGTACTTC
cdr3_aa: CASSQSPHVKQYF

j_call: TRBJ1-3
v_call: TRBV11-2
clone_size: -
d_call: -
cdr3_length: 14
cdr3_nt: TGTGCCAGCAGCTTAGGCAGTACTGGAAACACCATATATTTT
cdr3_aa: CASSLGSTGNTIYF

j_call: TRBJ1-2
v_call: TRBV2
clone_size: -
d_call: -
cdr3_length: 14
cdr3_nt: TGTGCCAGCAGTGAAAGGGGACCTAACTATGGCTACACCTTC
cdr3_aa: CASSERGPNYGYTF

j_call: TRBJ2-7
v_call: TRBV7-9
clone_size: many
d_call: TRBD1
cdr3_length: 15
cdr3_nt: TGTGCCAGCAGCCGTCCGGGACAGACTTCCTACGAGCAGTACTTC
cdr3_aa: CASSRPGQTSYEQYF

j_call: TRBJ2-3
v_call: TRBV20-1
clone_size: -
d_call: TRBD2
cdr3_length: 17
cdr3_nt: TGCAGTGCTGATTTAGCGGGAGGGCTTAGGGGGACAGATACGCAGTATTTT
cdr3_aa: CSADLAGGLRGTDTQYF

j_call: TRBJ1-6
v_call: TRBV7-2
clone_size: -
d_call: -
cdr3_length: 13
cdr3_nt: TGTGCCAGCAGCTTAGCGAATAGTTCACCCCTCCACTTT
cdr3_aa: CASSLANSSPLHF

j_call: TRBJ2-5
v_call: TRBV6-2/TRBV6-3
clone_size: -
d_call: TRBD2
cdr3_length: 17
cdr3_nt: TGTGCCAGCAGTTACTCGCGCAGCGGGAGAGTCCGGGAGACCCAGTACTTC
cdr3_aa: CASSYSRSGRVRETQYF

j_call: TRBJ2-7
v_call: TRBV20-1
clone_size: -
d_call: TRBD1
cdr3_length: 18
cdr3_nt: TGCAGTGGCCAGAGCAGGGGACAGGTCACCCCCCAAAGATACGAGCAGTACTTC
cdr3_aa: CSGQSRGQVTPQRYEQYF

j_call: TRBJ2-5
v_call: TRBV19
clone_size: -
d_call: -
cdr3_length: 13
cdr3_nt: TGTGCCAGTAGTATGGGCCCCCGGGAGACCCAGTACTTC
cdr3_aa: CASSMGPRETQYF

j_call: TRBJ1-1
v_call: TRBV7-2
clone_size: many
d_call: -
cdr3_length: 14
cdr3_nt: TGTGCCAGCAGCCGCGACAGTTTGAACACTGAAGCTTTCTTT
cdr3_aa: CASSRDSLNTEAFF

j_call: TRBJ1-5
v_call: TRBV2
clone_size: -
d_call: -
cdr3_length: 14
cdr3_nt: TGTGCCAGCAGCGCCCGGACGGAGGATCAGCCCCAGCATTTT
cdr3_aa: CASSARTEDQPQHF

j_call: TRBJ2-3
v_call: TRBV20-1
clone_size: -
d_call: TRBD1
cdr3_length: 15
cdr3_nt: TGCAGTGCTAGAGATCGGGACAGGGCGGTAGATACGCAGTATTTT
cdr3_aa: CSARDRDRAVDTQYF

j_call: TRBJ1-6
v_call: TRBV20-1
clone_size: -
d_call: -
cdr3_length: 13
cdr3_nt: TGCAGTGTTATCCGACTCTCGAATTCACCCCTCCACTTT
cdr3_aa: CSVIRLSNSPLHF

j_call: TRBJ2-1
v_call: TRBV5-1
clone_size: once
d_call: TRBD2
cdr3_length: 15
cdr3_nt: TGCGCCAGCAGCTTGGGAGCGGGGGGGCAATCTGAGCAGTTCTTC
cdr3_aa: CASSLGAGGQSEQFF

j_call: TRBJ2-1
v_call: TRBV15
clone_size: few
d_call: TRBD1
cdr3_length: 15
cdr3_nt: TGTGCCACCAGCAGCTGGGACAGGGGTAACAATGAGCAGTTCTTC
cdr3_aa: CATSSWDRGNNEQFF

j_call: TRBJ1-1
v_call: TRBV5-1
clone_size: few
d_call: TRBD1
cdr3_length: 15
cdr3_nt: TGCGCCAGCAGCGGCGACGTTGGGACAGACACTGAAGCTTTCTTT
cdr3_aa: CASSGDVGTDTEAFF

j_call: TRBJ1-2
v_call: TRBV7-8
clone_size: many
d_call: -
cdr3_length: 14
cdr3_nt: TGTGCCAGCAGCTTCCGGACGGGGGACTATGGCTACACCTTC
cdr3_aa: CASSFRTGDYGYTF

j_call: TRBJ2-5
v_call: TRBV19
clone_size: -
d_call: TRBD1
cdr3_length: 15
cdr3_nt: TGTGCCAGTAGTATGGGACAGCCGTACCAAGAGACCCAGTACTTC
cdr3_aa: CASSMGQPYQETQYF

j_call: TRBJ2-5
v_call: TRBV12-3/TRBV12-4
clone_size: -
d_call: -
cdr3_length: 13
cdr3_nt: TGTGCCAGCAGTTTTCGGGGACAAGAGACCCAGTACTTC
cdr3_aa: CASSFRGQETQYF

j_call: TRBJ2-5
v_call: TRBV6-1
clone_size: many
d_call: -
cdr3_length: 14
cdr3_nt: TGTGCCAGCAGTGAACCTACAGGGTGGGAGACCCAGTACTTC
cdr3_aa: CASSEPTGWETQYF

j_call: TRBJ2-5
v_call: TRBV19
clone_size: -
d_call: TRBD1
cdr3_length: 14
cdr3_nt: TGTGCCAGTAGTATTCAGGGGGCCGGTGGGACCCAGTACTTC
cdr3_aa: CASSIQGAGGTQYF

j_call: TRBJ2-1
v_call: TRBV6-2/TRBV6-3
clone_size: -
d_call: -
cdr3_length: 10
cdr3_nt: TGTGCCACCCGACGCGTGGAGCAGTTCTTC
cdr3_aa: CATRRVEQFF

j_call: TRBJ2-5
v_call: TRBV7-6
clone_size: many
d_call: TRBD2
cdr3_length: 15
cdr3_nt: TGTGCCAGCAGCGTAAGAGGGCTAGCGGAAGAGACCCAGTACTTC
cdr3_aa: CASSVRGLAEETQYF

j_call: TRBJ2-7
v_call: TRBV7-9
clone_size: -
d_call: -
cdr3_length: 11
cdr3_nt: TGTGCCAGCGGCTACACCTACGAGCAGTACTTC
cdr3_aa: CASGYTYEQYF

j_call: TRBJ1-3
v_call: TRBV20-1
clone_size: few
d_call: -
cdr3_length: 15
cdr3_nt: TGCAGTGCTAGAGAGGGATCGGGCTCTGGAAACACCATATATTTT
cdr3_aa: CSAREGSGSGNTIYF

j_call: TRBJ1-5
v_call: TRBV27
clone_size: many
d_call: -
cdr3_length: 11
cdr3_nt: TGTGCCAGCAGTTTGAGTAGGCCCCAGCATTTT
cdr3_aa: CASSLSRPQHF

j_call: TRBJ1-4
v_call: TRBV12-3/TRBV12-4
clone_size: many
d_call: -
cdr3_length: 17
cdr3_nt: TGTGCCAGCAGTACGTACCTCGACAGTCCTAGGGGTGAAAAACTGTTTTTT
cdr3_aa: CASSTYLDSPRGEKLFF

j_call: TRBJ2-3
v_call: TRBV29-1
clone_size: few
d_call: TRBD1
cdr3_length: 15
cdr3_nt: TGCAGCGTTGACCTCGGTCACAGGGGGTCAGATACGCAGTATTTT
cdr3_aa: CSVDLGHRGSDTQYF

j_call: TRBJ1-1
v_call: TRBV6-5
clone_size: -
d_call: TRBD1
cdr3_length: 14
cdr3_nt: TGTGCCAGCAGTGCGAGACAGGGTTTAGGAGAAGCTTTCTTT
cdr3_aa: CASSARQGLGEAFF

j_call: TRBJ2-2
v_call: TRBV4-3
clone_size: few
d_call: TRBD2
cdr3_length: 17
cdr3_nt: TGCGCCAGCAGCCAACGCCTAGCGGGGAGTAACACCGGGGAGCTGTTTTTT
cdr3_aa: CASSQRLAGSNTGELFF

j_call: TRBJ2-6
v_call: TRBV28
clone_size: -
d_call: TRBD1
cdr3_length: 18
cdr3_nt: TGTGCCAGCAGTAGGGGGACCGGGACAGAGGAAGGGGCCAACGTCCTGACTTTC
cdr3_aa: CASSRGTGTEEGANVLTF

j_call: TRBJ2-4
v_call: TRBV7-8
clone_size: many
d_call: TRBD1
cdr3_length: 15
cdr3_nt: TGTGCCAGCAGCTTAGGGACAGGTGGTCGGGACATTCAGTACTTC
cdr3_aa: CASSLGTGGRDIQYF

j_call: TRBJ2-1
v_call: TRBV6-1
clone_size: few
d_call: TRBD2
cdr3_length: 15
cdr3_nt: TGTGCCAGCAGTTTTTGGACTAGCGGGAATGTTGAGCAGTTCTTC
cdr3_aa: CASSFWTSGNVEQFF

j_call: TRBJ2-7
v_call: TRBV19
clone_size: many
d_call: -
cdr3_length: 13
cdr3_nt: TGTGCCAGTAGTAAGGACCCGAGGAGGGAGCAGTACTTC
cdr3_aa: CASSKDPRREQYF

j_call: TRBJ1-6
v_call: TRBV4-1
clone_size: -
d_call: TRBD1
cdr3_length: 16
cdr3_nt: TGCGCCAGCAGCCACACAAGGACAGGATTCCTTTCACCCCTCCACTTT
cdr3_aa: CASSHTRTGFLSPLHF

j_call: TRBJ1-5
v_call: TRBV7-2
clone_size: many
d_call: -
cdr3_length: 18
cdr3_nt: TGTGCCAGCAGCTTATGGGGGTGGTCGGATGTTGGCAATCAGCCCCAGCATTTT
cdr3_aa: CASSLWGWSDVGNQPQHF

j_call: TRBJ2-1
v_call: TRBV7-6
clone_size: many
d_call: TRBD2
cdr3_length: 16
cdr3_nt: TGTGCCAGCAGCTTCTTAGCGGGGGCCTCCTACAATGAGCAGTTCTTC
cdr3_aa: CASSFLAGASYNEQFF

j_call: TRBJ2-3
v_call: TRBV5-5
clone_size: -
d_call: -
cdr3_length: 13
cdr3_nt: TGTGCCAGCAGCTGGACGGGGACAGATACGCAGTATTTT
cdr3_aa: CASSWTGTDTQYF

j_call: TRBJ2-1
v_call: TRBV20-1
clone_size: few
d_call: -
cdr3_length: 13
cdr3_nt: TGCAGTGCTTCCCGGGGCCAATACAATGAGCAGTTCTTC
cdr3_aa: CSASRGQYNEQFF

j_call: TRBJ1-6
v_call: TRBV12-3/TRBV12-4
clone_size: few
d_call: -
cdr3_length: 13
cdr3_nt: TGTGCCAGCAGTTTTTTAGAGAATTCACCCCTCCACTTT
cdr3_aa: CASSFLENSPLHF